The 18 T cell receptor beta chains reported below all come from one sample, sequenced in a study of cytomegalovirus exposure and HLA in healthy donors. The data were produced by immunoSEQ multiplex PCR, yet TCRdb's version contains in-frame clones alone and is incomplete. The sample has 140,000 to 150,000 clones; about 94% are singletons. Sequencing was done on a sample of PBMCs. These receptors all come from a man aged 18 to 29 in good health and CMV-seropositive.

The CDR3 DNA is TGCGCCAGCAGCTTGGATGGTCTTCCCCTAAATGACTATGGCTACACCTTC. Translation gives CASSLDGLPLNDYGYTF. The chain is built from TRBV5-1 and TRBJ1-2; D gene uncertain. Germline V gene lookup returns CDR1 SGHRS and CDR2 YFSETQ. The CDR3 totals 17 residues. V lost 0 bases and J 3 bases, leaving 18 bases between the germline ends.

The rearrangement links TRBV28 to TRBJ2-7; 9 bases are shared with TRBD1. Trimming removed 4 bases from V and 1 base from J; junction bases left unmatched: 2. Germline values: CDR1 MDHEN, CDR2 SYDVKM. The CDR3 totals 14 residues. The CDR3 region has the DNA TGTGCCAGCAGTTCCGGGACAGGGTCCTACGAGCAGTACTTC. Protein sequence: CASSSGTGSYEQYF.

The CDR3 sequence is CSVEGGGSNEKLFF. The CDR3 nucleotides are TGCAGCGTTGAAGGCGGGGGCAGTAATGAAAAACTGTTTTTT. The chain couples TRBV29-1 to TRBJ1-4; tentatively, D is TRBD1 (6 bases). This CDR3 region has 14 residues. Per germline, CDR1 SQVTM and CDR2 ANQGSEA. Trimming removed 1 base at V and 4 bases at J, with 10 bases between.

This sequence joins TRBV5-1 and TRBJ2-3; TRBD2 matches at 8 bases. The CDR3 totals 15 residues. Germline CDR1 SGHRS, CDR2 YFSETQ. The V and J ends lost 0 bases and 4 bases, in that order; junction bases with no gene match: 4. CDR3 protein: CASSLGLASSDTQYF. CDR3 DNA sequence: TGCGCCAGCAGCTTGGGACTAGCGTCTTCAGATACGCAGTATTTT.

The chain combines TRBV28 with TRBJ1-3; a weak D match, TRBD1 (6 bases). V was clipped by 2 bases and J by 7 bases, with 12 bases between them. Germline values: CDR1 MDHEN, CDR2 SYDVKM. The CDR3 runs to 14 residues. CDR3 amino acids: CASSLRGLTNTIYF. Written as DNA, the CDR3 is TGTGCCAGCAGTTTAAGGGGGTTGACGAACACCATATATTTT.

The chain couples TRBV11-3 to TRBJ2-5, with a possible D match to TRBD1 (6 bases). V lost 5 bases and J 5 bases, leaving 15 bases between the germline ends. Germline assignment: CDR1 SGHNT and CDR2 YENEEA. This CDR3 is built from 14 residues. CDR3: CASSLGHGSETQYF. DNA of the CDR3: TGTGCCAGCAGCCTGGGACACGGATCGGAGACCCAGTACTTC.

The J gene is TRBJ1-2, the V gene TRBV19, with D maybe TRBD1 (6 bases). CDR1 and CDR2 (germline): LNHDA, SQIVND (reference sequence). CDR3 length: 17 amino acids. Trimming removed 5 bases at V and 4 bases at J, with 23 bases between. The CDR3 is CASSAWDKAQFRYGYTF. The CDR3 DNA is TGTGCCAGTAGTGCCTGGGACAAGGCACAGTTTCGCTATGGCTACACCTTC.

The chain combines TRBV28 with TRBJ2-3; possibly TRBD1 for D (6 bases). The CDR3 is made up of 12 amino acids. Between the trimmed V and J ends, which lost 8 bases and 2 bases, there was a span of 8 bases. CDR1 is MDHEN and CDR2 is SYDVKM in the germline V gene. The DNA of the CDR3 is TGTGCCAGCGGACAGACCACAGATACGCAGTATTTT. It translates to CASGQTTDTQYF.

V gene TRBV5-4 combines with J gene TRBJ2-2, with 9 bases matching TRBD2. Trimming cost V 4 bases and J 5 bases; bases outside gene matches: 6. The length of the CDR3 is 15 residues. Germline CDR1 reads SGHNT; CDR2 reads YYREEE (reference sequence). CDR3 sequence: CASSRGLARTGELFF. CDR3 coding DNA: TGTGCCAGCAGCAGGGGACTAGCAAGGACCGGGGAGCTGTTTTTT.

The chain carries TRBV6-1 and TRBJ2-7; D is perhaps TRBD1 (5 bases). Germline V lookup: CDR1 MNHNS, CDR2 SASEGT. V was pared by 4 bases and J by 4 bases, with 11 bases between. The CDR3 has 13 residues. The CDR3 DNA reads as TGTGCCAGCAGTGCAGGGTCCGGATACGAGCAGTACTTC. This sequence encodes CASSAGSGYEQYF.

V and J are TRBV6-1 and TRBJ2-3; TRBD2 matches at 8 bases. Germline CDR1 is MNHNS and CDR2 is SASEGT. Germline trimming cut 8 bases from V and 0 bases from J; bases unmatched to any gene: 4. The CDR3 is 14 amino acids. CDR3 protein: CASLAGFSTDTQYF. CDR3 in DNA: TGTGCCAGCCTAGCGGGTTTCAGCACAGATACGCAGTATTTT.

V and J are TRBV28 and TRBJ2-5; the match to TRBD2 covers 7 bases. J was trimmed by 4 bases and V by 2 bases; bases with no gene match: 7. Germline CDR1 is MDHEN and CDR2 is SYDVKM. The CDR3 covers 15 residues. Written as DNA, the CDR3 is TGTGCCAGCAGTTTAGGGGGAGGGGTCACAGAGACCCAGTACTTC. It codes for CASSLGGGVTETQYF. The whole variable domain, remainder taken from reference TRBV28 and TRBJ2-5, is DVKVTQSSRYLVKRTGEKVFLECVQDMDHENMFWYRQDPGLGLRLIYFSYDVKMKEKGDIPEGYSVSREKKERFSLILESASTNQTSMYLCASSLGGGVTETQYFGPGTRLLVL.

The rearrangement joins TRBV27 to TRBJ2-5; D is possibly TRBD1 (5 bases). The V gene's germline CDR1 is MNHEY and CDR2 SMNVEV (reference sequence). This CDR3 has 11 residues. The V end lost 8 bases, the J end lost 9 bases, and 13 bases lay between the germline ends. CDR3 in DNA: TGTGCCAGCGCACTCGGACACTCCCAGTACTTC. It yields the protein CASALGHSQYF.

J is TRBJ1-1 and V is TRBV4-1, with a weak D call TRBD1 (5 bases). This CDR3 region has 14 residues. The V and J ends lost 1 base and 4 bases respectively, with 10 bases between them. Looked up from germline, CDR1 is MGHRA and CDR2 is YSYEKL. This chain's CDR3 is CASSQAGGFTEAFF. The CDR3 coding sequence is TGCGCCAGCAGCCAAGCGGGGGGGTTCACTGAAGCTTTCTTT.

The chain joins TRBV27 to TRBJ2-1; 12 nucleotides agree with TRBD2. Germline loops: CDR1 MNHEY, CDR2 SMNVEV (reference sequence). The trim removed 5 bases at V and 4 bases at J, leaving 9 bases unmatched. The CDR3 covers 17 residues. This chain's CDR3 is CASSPLAGGPGYNEQFF. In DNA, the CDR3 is TGTGCCAGCAGTCCCCTAGCGGGAGGGCCCGGGTACAATGAGCAGTTCTTC.

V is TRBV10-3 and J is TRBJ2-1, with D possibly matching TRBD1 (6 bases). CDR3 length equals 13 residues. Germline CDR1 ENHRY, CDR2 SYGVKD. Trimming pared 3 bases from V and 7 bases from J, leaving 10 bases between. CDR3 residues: CAISDWGPNEQFF. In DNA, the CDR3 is TGTGCCATCAGTGATTGGGGGCCGAATGAGCAGTTCTTC.

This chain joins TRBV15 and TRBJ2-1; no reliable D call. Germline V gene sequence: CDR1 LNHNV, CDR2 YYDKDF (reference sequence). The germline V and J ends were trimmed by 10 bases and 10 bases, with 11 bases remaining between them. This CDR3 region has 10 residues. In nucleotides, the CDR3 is TGTGCCAGCTCAACATGGGAGCAGTTCTTC. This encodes CASSTWEQFF.

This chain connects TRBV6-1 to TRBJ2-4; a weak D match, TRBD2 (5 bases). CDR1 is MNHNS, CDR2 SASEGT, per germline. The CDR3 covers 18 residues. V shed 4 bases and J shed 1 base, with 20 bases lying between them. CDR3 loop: CASSASGSRIGAKNIQYF. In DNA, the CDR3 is TGTGCCAGCAGTGCGTCGGGGTCCCGTATCGGGGCCAAAAACATTCAGTACTTC.